The 28 T cell receptor beta chains listed next were all sequenced from one sample in a study of identical twins. TCRdb re-analysed the 5' RACE reads in MiXCR, keeping a single row per CDR3 protein. The repertoire holds more than 250,000 distinct CDR3 sequences, more than 6.5% seen once, with less than 2.5% in the top ten. Another study also made use of these data, one on yellow fever vaccine responses in identical twins.

The sample comprised memory (CD45RO+) T cells sorted from blood. All receptors derive from a woman in her late teens or twenties in good health.

The J gene is TRBJ2-7, the V gene TRBV20-1; 10 bases match TRBD2. CDR3 size: 14 residues. Germline CDR1 reads DFQATT; CDR2 reads SNEGSKA (reference sequence). J gave up 7 bases and V 3 bases, and 9 bases lay outside the gene matches. CDR3: CSASPSGGFGEQYV. CDR3 nucleotides: TGCAGTGCTAGCCCTAGCGGGGGCTTCGGGGAGCAGTACGTC.

The V gene is TRBV20-1, the J gene TRBJ2-1; 14 positions agree with TRBD2. The CDR3 has 19 residues. Germline V gives CDR1 DFQATT, CDR2 SNEGSKA (reference sequence). The ends lost 5 bases at V and 2 bases at J; junction bases unmatched: 14. CDR3 sequence reads: CSALPGLAGVSPTYNEQFF. The CDR3 region has the DNA TGCAGTGCTCTTCCGGGACTAGCGGGAGTGAGTCCGACCTACAATGAGCAGTTCTTC.

The CDR3, as DNA: TGTGCCAGCAGCCCCTCACAGGGGCCGGACACTGAAGCTTTCTTT. This translates into CASSPSQGPDTEAFF. The genes are TRBV5-6 and TRBJ1-1; TRBD1 matches at 7 bases. The V and J ends lost 4 bases and 3 bases, in that order; junction bases with no gene match: 9. Germline V lookup: CDR1 SGHDT, CDR2 YYEEEE. The CDR3 contains 15 residues.

This clonotype was observed a handful of times. The rearrangement uses TRBV11-2 and TRBJ2-1; 8 nucleotides align to TRBD2. J gave up 7 bases and V 5 bases, and 10 bases lay outside the gene matches. This CDR3 has 15 amino acids. Germline V gene sequence: CDR1 SGHAT, CDR2 FQNNGV. DNA for the CDR3: TGTGCCAGCAGCCTAAGAGGGCGGGGGGCGAATGAGCAGTTCTTC. It translates to CASSLRGRGANEQFF.

This clonotype was counted between two and nine times. This chain links TRBV20-1 with TRBJ1-1, with D possibly matching TRBD1 (6 bases). From germline, CDR1 is DFQATT and CDR2 SNEGSKA (reference sequence). The V and J ends lost 5 bases and 3 bases respectively, with 10 bases between them. This CDR3 comprises 12 residues. The CDR3 spells CSASRQDTEAFF. CDR3 coding DNA: TGCAGTGCTTCCCGACAGGACACTGAAGCTTTCTTT.

CDR3 nucleotides: TGCGCCAGCAGCGAATCCCCGAATAGTCTCGGTGCTTTCTTT. Translated, it gives CASSESPNSLGAFF. This chain connects TRBV4-1 to TRBJ1-1; D is unresolved. This CDR3 is built from 14 residues. Trimming pared 5 bases from V and 11 bases from J, leaving 21 bases between. The V gene's germline CDR1 is MGHRA and CDR2 YSYEKL.

The chain carries TRBV20-1 and TRBJ2-7, with TRBD2 matching 9 bases. In germline, CDR1 is DFQATT, CDR2 SNEGSKA (reference sequence). This CDR3 has 14 amino acids. V lost 5 bases and J lost 2; bases outside the gene matches: 7. The CDR3 nucleotides read TGCAGTGCTCCCCCGACTAGCGGCCCCTACGAGCAGTACTTC. The encoded protein is CSAPPTSGPYEQYF.

The chain uses TRBV5-8 and TRBJ1-1; unclear D gene. The CDR3 loop spans 14 amino acids. Trimming took off 2 bases at V and 3 bases at J, with 11 bases between the two ends. CDR1 and CDR2 from the germline V gene are SGHTS and YDEGEE. The CDR3 DNA follows: TGTGCCAGCAGCTTCCCAGAAGCAGACACTGAAGCTTTCTTT. This sequence encodes CASSFPEADTEAFF. Using reference TRBV5-8 and TRBJ1-1 for the parts outside the CDR3, the full variable domain is EAGVTQSPTHLIKTRGQQATLRCSPISGHTSVYWYQQALGLGLQFLLWYDEGEERNRGNFPPRFSGRQFPNYSSELNVNALELEDSALYLCASSFPEADTEAFFGQGTRLTVV.

A few counts support this clonotype. The gene calls are TRBV7-9 and TRBJ2-2; 9 bases map to TRBD1. This CDR3 region has 17 residues. Germline CDR1 reads SEHNR; CDR2 reads FQNEAQ (reference sequence). The trim removed 5 bases at V and 1 base at J, leaving 8 bases unmatched. For the CDR3, the DNA is TGTGCCAGCAGCCCTATAACAGGGGGCGGGAACACCGGGGAGCTGTTTTTT. Protein: CASSPITGGGNTGELFF.

The rearrangement uses TRBV20-1 and TRBJ2-2, with a possible D match to TRBD1 (6 bases). The ends were cut back, 4 bases at V and 0 bases at J, with 9 bases in the middle. Germline CDR1 is DFQATT and CDR2 is SNEGSKA (reference sequence). CDR3 size: 14 residues. CDR3 nucleotides: TGCAGTGCTAACGGACAGACGAACACCGGGGAGCTGTTTTTT. Protein product: CSANGQTNTGELFF.

In its sample, this clonotype was seen many times. This rearrangement joins TRBV12-3 or TRBV12-4 to TRBJ1-3; 7 bases fit TRBD1. V was clipped by 6 bases and J by 16 bases; unmatched bases: 12. This CDR3 region has 12 residues. CDR3: CASSPEGRGHYF. In DNA form, the CDR3 reads TGTGCCAGCAGCCCCGAGGGGAGGGGGCATTATTTT.

This clonotype was observed many times. The genes are TRBV7-3 and TRBJ2-1; D ambiguous. V was pared by 1 base and J by 0 bases, with 7 bases between. CDR1 is SGHTA, CDR2 FQGTGA, per germline. The CDR3 length is 15 residues. This CDR3 reads CASSLMIGSYNEQFF. As DNA, the CDR3 is TGTGCCAGCAGCTTAATGATCGGCTCCTACAATGAGCAGTTCTTC. The full variable domain, with the rest looked up from reference TRBV7-3 and TRBJ2-1, is GAGVSQTPSNKVTEKGKYVELRCDPISGHTALYWYRQSLGQGPEFLIYFQGTGAADDSGLPNDRFFAVRPEGSVSTLKIQRTERGDSAVYLCASSLMIGSYNEQFFGPGTRLTVL.

This rearrangement joins TRBV25-1 to TRBJ2-2; TRBD2 is a possible D gene (6 bases). Germline V gene lookup returns CDR1 MGHDK and CDR2 SYGVNS. The CDR3 has 13 residues. V was cut by 5 bases and J by 7 bases, with 11 bases left in between. DNA of the CDR3: TGTGCCAGCAGTTTGTTCGGGGGCGGGGAGCTGTTTTTT. It translates to CASSLFGGGELFF. Supplemented by reference TRBV25-1 and TRBJ2-2, the full variable domain reads EADIYQTPRYLVIGTGKKITLECSQTMGHDKMYWYQQDPGMELHLIHYSYGVNSTEKGDLSSESTVSRIRTEHFPLTLESARPSHTSQYLCASSLFGGGELFFGEGSRLTVL.

This clonotype has a count of ten or more. The J gene is TRBJ1-1, the V gene TRBV5-1, with 8 bases identical to TRBD1. The CDR3 contains 18 residues. V shed 4 bases and J 0 bases; nucleotides not matched to a gene: 14. Germline V CDR1 and CDR2: SGHRS, YFSETQ. The CDR3 nucleotides are TGCGCCAGCAGCCAACCCTCCACAGGGGGAGGCCTGAACACTGAAGCTTTCTTT. It translates to CASSQPSTGGGLNTEAFF. Full variable domain (rest looked up from reference TRBV5-1 and TRBJ1-1): KAGVTQTPRYLIKTRGQQVTLSCSPISGHRSVSWYQQTPGQGLQFLFEYFSETQRNKGNFPGRFSGRQFSNSRSEMNVSTLELGDSALYLCASSQPSTGGGLNTEAFFGQGTRLTVV.

Many counts were recorded for this clonotype. The V call is TRBV4-2, the J call TRBJ1-6; D is unclear. Trimming removed 0 bases at V and 10 bases at J, with 13 bases between. Germline CDR1 and CDR2: LGHNA and YNFKEQ. This CDR3 comprises 15 residues. CDR3 nucleotide sequence: TGTGCCAGCAGCCAAGATCTGGCCGGAGGGTCACCCCTCCACTTT. Amino acid sequence: CASSQDLAGGSPLHF.

The chain recombines TRBV10-3 with TRBJ1-5; tentatively, D is TRBD1 (5 bases). This CDR3 comprises 12 residues. Germline lookup yields CDR1 ENHRY and CDR2 SYGVKD. Deletions cut 10 bases from V and 4 bases from J, with 11 bases between. The CDR3, as DNA: TGTGCCACCCGGGAGGGGAATCAGCCCCAGCATTTT. This translates into CATREGNQPQHF.

This clonotype was found a few times. The V and J genes are TRBV5-5 and TRBJ1-2; maybe TRBD1 (6 bases). Germline V gene data show CDR1 as SGHKS and CDR2 as YYEKEE (reference sequence). This CDR3 region has 16 residues. Trimming cost V 0 bases and J 0 bases, with 12 bases left between them. DNA for the CDR3: TGTGCCAGCAGCTTGGCCGGGGGGGCCTCTAACTATGGCTACACCTTC. Its protein product is CASSLAGGASNYGYTF.

This clonotype was detected ten times or more. The chain recombines TRBV28 with TRBJ2-3; 11 nucleotides align to TRBD2. The V and J ends lost 4 bases and 1 base, in that order; junction bases with no gene match: 7. The CDR3 is 17 amino acids. Germline loops: CDR1 MDHEN, CDR2 SYDVKM. The CDR3 bases are TGTGCCAGCAGTTCGCTACTAGCGGGGGCCCGCACAGATACGCAGTATTTT. Amino acid sequence: CASSSLLAGARTDTQYF.

This clonotype was observed a few times. The V gene is TRBV6-5, the J gene TRBJ2-7, with 10 bases identical to TRBD2. Trimming cost V 5 bases and J 3 bases; bases outside gene matches: 10. Germline-derived CDR1 and CDR2 are MNHEY and SVGAGI. The CDR3 has 16 amino acids. The CDR3 reads CASSHPRTSGNYEQYF. DNA for the CDR3: TGTGCCAGCAGTCACCCACGGACTAGCGGTAACTACGAGCAGTACTTC.

This clonotype came up a few times. The V gene is TRBV3-1, the J gene TRBJ2-5, with a tentative D call TRBD2 (5 bases). Trimming removed 5 bases from V and 9 bases from J, with 19 bases in between. Germline V gene sequence: CDR1 LGHDT, CDR2 YNNKEL (reference sequence). The length of the CDR3 is 14 residues. The CDR3 DNA reads TGTGCCAGCAGCAGAGACTATCTAGATGGGGCCCAGTACTTC. It codes for CASSRDYLDGAQYF.

This chain uses TRBV12-3 or TRBV12-4 with TRBJ1-1; unclear D gene. This CDR3 has 15 residues. Trimming stripped 3 bases from V and 0 bases from J, with 11 bases between. CDR3 in amino acids: CASSFPQNMNTEAFF. The CDR3 nucleotides are TGTGCCAGCAGTTTCCCACAGAATATGAACACTGAAGCTTTCTTT.

This clonotype appeared many times. The rearrangement uses TRBV10-2 and TRBJ1-2; D ambiguous. V shed 1 base and J shed 0 bases, with 3 bases lying between them. This CDR3 contains 13 residues. Per germline, CDR1 WSHSY and CDR2 SAAADI. The CDR3 sequence: CASSELPNYGYTF. The DNA for the CDR3 is TGCGCCAGCAGTGAGTTACCTAACTATGGCTACACCTTC.

The chain combines TRBV5-5 with TRBJ2-1, with 7 bases identical to TRBD1. The CDR3 is made up of 15 amino acids. Germline CDR1 is SGHKS and CDR2 is YYEKEE (reference sequence). The ends lost 1 base at V and 6 bases at J; junction bases unmatched: 7. The CDR3 sequence: CASSLSGQNLNEQFF. The CDR3 nucleotides read TGTGCCAGCAGCTTGTCGGGACAGAACCTCAATGAGCAGTTCTTC.

The V call is TRBV5-6, the J call TRBJ2-3; no reliable D call. CDR1 is SGHDT and CDR2 is YYEEEE in the germline V gene. This CDR3 comprises 15 residues. V was shortened by 0 bases and J by 5 bases, with 13 bases between the two germline ends. The CDR3 loop is CASSLAPSGVDTQYF. For the CDR3, the DNA is TGTGCCAGCAGCTTGGCTCCATCAGGAGTAGATACGCAGTATTTT.

This chain joins TRBV5-1 and TRBJ2-5; TRBD1 might be the D (6 bases). Deletions cut 4 bases from V and 2 bases from J, with 15 bases between. The CDR3 has 15 residues. Germline assignment: CDR1 SGHRS and CDR2 YFSETQ. CDR3 nucleotide sequence: TGCGCCAGCAGCCCTGTGACAGGCCGACAAGAGACCCAGTACTTC. The encoded protein is CASSPVTGRQETQYF.

The gene calls are TRBV10-3 and TRBJ2-3; the D gene is possibly TRBD1 (6 bases). The V gene's germline CDR1 is ENHRY and CDR2 SYGVKD. Trimming shortened V by 11 bases and J by 1 base, and 13 bases separated the two germline ends. The CDR3 length is 13 residues. The CDR3: CAASGVRTDTQYF. The DNA of the CDR3 is TGTGCCGCTTCAGGGGTTCGCACAGATACGCAGTATTTT.

In its sample, this clonotype was seen a few times. The chain employs TRBV11-1 and TRBJ2-1; D gene unclear. Trimming stripped 1 base from V and 3 bases from J, with 10 bases between. The CDR3 consists of 15 residues. Germline lookup yields CDR1 SGHAT and CDR2 FQDESV (reference sequence). CDR3 loop: CASSLGLGNYNEQFF. For the CDR3, the DNA is TGTGCCAGCAGCTTAGGTCTGGGTAACTACAATGAGCAGTTCTTC.

The V gene is TRBV3-1, the J gene TRBJ1-6; no clear D. With 3 bases removed from V and 9 bases from J, the gap between germline ends came to 15 bases. In germline, CDR1 is LGHDT, CDR2 YNNKEL (reference sequence). CDR3 length: 15 residues. CDR3 DNA: TGTGCCAGCAGCCATGCCCCTGCGACTAGTTCACCCCTCCACTTT. Translating gives CASSHAPATSSPLHF.